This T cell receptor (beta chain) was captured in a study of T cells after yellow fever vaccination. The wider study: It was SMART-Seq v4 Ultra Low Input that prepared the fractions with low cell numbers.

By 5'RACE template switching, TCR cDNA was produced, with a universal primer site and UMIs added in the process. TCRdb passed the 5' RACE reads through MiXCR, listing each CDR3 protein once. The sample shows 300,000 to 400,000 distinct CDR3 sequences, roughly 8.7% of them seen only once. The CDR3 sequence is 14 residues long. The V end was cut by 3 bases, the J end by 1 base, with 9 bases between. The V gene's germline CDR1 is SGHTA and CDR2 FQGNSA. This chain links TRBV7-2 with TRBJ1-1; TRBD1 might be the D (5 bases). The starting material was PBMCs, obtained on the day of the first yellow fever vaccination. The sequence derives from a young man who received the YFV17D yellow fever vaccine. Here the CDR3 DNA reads TGTGCCAGCAGCTTCGCAGGGACGAACACTGAAGCTTTCTTT. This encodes CASSFAGTNTEAFF.